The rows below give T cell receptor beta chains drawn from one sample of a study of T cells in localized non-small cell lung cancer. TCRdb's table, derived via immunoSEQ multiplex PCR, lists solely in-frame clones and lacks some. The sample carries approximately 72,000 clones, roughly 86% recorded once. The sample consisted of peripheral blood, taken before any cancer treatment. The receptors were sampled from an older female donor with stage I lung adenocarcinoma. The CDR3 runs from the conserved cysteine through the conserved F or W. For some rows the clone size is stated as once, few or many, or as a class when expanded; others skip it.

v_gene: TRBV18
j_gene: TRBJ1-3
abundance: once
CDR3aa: CASSPDSGNTIYF

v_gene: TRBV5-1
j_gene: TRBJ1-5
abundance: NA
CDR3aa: CASSLGRDREKHF

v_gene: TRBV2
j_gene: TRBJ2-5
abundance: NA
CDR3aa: CASSPIGYQETQYF

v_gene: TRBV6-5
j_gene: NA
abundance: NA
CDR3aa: CASRGTPRVSEQYF

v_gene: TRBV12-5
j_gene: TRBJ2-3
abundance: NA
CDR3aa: CASGFGGGSTDTQYF

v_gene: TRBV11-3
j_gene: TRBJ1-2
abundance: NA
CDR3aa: CASSLDPRQGVNYGYTF

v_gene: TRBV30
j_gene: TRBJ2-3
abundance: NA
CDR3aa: CAWSPEGLADTQYF

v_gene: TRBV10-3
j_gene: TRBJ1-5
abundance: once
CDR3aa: CAINPGGMGQPQHF

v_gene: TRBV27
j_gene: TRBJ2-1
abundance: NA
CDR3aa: CASSITSNEQFF

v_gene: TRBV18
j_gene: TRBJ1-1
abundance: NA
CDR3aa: CASSPPSGTEAFF

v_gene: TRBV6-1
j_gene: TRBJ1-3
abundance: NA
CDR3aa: CASSVKGASGNTIYF

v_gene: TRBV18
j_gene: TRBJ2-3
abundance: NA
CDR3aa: CASSPNLAGPLPSTDTQYF

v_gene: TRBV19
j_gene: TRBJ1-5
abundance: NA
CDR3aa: CASSTTGNSNQPQHF

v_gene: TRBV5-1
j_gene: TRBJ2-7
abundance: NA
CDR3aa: CASSKRQGPYEQYF

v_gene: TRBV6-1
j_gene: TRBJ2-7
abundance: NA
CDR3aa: CASSENGAGPYEQYF

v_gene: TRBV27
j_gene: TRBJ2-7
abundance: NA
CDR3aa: CASSSLRAASLHEQYF

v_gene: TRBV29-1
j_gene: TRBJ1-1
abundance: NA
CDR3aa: CSVEDLRGSAFF

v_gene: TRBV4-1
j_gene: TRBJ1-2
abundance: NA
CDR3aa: CASSHRAGGGYGYTF

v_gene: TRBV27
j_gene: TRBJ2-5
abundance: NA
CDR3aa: CASSHLPTERETQYF

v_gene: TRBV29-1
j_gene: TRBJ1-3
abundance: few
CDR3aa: CSVEDPQRSGNTIYF

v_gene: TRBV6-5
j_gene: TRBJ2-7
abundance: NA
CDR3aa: CASSPDRGMYEQYF

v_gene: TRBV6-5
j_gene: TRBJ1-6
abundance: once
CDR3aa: CASSYNRQLNSPLHF

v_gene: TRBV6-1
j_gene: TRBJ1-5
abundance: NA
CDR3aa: CASSRANYRDQPQHF

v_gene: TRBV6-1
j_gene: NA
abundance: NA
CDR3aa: CASSEWDRASYEQYF

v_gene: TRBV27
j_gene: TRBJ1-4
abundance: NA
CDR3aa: CASSSGGPGEKLFF

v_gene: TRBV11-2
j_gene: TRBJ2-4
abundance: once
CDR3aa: CASSLGRLGAIAKNIQYF

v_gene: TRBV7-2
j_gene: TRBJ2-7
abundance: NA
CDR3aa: CASSRLGAEQYF

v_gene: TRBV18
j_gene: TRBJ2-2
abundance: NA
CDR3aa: CASSPDRNTGELFF

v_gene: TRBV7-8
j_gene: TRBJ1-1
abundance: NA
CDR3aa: CASSDDTEAFF

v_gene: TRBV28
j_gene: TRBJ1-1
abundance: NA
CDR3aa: CASSVSGAEDTEAFF

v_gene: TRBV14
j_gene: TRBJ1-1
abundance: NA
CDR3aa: CASSQTTGINTEAFF

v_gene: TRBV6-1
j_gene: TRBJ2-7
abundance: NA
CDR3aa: CASSAQFSAGDTSYEQYF

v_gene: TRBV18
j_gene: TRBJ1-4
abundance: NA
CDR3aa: CASSHRTGEKLFF

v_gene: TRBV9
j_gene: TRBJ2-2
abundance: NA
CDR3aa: CASSLGQTSAGGELFF

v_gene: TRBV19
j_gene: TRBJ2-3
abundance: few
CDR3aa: CASSIVGDTQYF

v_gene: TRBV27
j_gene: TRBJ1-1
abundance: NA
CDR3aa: CASSFGTNTEAFF

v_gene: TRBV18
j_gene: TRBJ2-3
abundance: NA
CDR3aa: CASSPPYGSTDTQYF

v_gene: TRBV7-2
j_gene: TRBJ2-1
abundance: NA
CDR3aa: CASSNPGTGTYNEQFF

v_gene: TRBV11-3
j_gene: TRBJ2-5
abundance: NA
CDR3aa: CASSPPGLQETQYF

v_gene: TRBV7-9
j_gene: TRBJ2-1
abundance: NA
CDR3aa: CASSLDRGSYNEQFF

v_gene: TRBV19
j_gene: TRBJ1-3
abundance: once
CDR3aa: CASSTQVSGNTIYF

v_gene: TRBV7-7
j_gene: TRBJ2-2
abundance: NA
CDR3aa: CASSLTSGNTGELFF

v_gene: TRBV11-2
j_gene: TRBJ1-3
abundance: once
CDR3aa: CASSFRQDRAGNTIYF

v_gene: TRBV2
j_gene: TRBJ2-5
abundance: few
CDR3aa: CASGGLAGETQYF

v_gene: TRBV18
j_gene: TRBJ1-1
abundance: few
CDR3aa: CASSLNRGNTEAFF

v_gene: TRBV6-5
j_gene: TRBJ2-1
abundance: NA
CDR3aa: CASRNQGGPYNEQFF

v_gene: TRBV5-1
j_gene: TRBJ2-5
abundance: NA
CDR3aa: CASSLATGGETQYF

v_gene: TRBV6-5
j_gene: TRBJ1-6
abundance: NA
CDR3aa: CASSTGQGYSPLHF

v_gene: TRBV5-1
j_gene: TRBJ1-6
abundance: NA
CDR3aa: CASSLVQSSYNSPLHF

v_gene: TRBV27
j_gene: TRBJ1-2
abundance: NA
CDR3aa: CASSSRGLGYTF

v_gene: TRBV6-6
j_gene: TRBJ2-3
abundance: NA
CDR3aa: CASSRSTDTQYF

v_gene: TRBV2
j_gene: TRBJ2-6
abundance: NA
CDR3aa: CASSDGRASGANVLTF

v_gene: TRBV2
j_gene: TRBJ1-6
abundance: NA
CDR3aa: CASSGGDRGRSPLHF